The following is a T cell receptor (beta chain) sequence with its context. The entry originates in a study of CD8 T cells in Susac syndrome. RNA totalling roughly 0.45 to 1 ug underwent reverse transcription with random hexamers. Each CDR3 protein is one row after TCRdb ran MiXCR on the immunoSEQ multiplex PCR reads. The profile shows roughly 120,000 distinct CDR3 sequences, about 94% of them singletons. CDR1 and CDR2 (germline): MNHEY, SVGAGI. Between the trimmed V and J ends, which lost 2 bases and 5 bases, there was a span of 16 bases. The CDR3 length is 16 residues. V usage is TRBV6-5 and J usage is TRBJ2-1; possibly TRBD1 for D (5 bases). The sequence was obtained from a human donor in good health. The sample was CD4+ T cells from PBMCs. The CDR3 coding sequence is TGTGCCAGCAGTTACAAGCCTGCGCAGGGAAACAATGAGCAGTTCTTC. It yields the protein CASSYKPAQGNNEQFF.